Reported below is one TCR beta chain. Its antigen remains unidentified. The data were taken from a study of cytomegalovirus exposure and HLA in healthy donors. Study findings and constraints: The study labeled more than 150 TCR beta chains cytomegalovirus-associated. CMV serostatus was the sole immune exposure data available.

The CDR3 contains 15 residues. V was clipped by 4 bases and J by 1 base, with 12 bases between them. Per the germline V gene, CDR1 is SGHTS and CDR2 is YDEGEE. Primers: 60 Vbeta forward and 13 Jbeta reverse. In the authors' methods: An analysis that came later counted 60 million to 80 million unique TCR beta chains, 9 million to 12 million shared. The repertoire was sequenced with immunoSEQ multiplex PCR; TCRdb's copy has only in-frame clones and lacks some. That table furnishes V, J and clone size, whereas the DNA furnished D and trimming. The table lists 150,000 to 200,000 clones, about 80% of them singletons, with 6% to 7.5% in the top ten.

The receptor comes from a young man in good health and CMV-seropositive. The sample was PBMCs. V gene TRBV5-8 combines with J gene TRBJ2-1; a possible D gene is TRBD2 (6 bases). CDR3 sequence: CASSPGLASYNEQFF. CDR3 DNA: TGTGCCAGCAGCCCGGGACTCGCATCCTACAATGAGCAGTTCTTC.